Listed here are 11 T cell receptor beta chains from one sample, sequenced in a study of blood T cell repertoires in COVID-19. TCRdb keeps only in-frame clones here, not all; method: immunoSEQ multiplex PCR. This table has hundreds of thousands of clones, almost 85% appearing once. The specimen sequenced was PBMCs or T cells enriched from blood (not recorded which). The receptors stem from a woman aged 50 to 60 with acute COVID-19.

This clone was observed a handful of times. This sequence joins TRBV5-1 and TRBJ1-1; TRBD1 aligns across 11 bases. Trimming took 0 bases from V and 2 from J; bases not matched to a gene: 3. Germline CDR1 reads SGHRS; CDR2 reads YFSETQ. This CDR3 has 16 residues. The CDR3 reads CASSLGGQGANTEAFF. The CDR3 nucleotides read TGCGCCAGCAGCTTGGGAGGACAGGGGGCAAACACTGAAGCTTTCTTT.

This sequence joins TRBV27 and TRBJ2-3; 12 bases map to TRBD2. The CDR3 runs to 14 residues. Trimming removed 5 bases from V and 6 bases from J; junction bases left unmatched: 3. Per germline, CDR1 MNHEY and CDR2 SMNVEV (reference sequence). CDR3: CASSPGTSGDTQYF. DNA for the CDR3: TGTGCCAGCAGTCCCGGGACTAGCGGGGATACGCAGTATTTT.

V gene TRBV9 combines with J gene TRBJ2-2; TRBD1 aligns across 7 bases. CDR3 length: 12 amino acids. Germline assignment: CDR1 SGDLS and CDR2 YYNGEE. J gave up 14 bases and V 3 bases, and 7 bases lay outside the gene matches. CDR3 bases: TGTGCCAGCAGCGCCGGGACAGTGGGTCTGTTTTTT. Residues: CASSAGTVGLFF.

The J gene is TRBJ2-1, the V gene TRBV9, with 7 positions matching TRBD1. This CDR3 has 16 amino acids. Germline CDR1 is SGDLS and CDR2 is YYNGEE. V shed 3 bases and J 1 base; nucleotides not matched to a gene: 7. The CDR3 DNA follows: TGTGCCAGCAGCGGATTGGGACAGAGATCCTACAATGAGCAGTTCTTC. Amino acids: CASSGLGQRSYNEQFF.

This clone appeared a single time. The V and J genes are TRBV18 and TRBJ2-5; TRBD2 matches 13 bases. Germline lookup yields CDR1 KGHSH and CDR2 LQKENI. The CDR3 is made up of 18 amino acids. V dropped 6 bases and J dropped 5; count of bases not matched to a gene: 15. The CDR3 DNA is TGTGCCAGCTCTGAATCAGGACTAGCGGGGGCATTAAGGGAGACCCAGTACTTC. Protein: CASSESGLAGALRETQYF.

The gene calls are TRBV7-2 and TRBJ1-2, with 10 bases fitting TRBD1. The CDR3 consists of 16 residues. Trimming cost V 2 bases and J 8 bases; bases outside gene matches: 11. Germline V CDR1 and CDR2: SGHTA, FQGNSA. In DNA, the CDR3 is TGTGCCAGCAGCTTACGACCCGGGACAGGGGTACGGGGCTACACCTTC. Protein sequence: CASSLRPGTGVRGYTF.

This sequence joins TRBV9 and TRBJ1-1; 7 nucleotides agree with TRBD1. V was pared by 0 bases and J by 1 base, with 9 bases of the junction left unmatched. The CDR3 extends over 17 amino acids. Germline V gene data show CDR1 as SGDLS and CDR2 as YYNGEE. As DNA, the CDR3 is TGTGCCAGCAGCGTAGACCCGTCAGGGGGTAAGAACACTGAAGCTTTCTTT. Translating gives CASSVDPSGGKNTEAFF.

In DNA form, the CDR3 reads TGCAGCGCCGCCTCAGATAGCAATCAGCCCCAGCATTTT. Translation: CSAASDSNQPQHF. The chain joins TRBV29-1 to TRBJ1-5; D not certain. Trimming cost V 7 bases and J 0 bases, with 10 bases left between them. The length of the CDR3 is 13 residues. Germline lookup yields CDR1 SQVTM and CDR2 ANQGSEA.

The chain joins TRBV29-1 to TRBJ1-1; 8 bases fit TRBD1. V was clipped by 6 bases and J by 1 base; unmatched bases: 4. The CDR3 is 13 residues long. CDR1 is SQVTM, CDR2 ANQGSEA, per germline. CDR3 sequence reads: CSVWTGKNTEAFF. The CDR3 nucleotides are TGCAGCGTGTGGACAGGGAAGAACACTGAAGCTTTCTTT.

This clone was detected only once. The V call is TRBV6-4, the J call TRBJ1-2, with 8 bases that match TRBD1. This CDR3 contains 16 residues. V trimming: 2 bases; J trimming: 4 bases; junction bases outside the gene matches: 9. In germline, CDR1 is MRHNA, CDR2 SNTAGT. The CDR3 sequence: CASSDTSAGGIYGYTF. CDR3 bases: TGTGCCAGCAGTGACACCTCGGCAGGGGGCATCTATGGCTACACCTTC.

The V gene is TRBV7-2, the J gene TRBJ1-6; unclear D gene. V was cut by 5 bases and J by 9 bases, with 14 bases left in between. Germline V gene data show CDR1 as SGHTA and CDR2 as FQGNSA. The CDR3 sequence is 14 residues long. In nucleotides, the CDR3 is TGTGCCAGCAGCCGGAAGAGTTCAGGTTCACCCCTCCACTTT. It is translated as CASSRKSSGSPLHF.